The clone carrying this T cell receptor (beta chain) was seen many times. Antigen: not known. The sorted Tregs were CD4+CD25+CD127-/low cells. The V end lost 7 bases, the J end lost 2 bases, and 11 bases lay between the germline ends. The CDR3 has 14 amino acids. Semi-nested PCR with Nested Universal Primer A followed constant-region reverse priming of full-length variable regions. Each CDR3 protein gets one entry after TCRdb re-called the 5' RACE reads with MiXCR. In the table there are 50,000 to 65,000 distinct CDR3 sequences, around 20% of which are singletons. General study results and limits: Tumor memory CD4+ T cell TCR gene usage clustered with blood and lymph node memory CD4+ cells and lymph node naive CD4+ cells. Tumor Treg TCRs overlapped most with tumor naive CD4+ cells. The larger cohort examined one V-J beta rearrangement, not whole repertoires.

Sequencing was done on a sample of tumor-infiltrating Tregs sorted from the breast tumor. The chain recombines TRBV12-3 or TRBV12-4 with TRBJ1-4, with D unresolved. The receptor was isolated from a female donor with breast cancer. CDR3 nucleotides: TGTGCCAGCACCAACGTGGGGACTAATGAAAAACTGTTTTTT. Protein sequence: CASTNVGTNEKLFF.